Listed here are 17 T cell receptor beta chains from one sample, sequenced in a study of human CD8 memory T cell subsets. The TPEX subset meant dysfunctional early memory CD8+ cells, CCR7+ PD-1+ TIGIT+. By UMI-labeled 5' RACE, the TCR beta libraries were made. TCRdb reprocessed the 5' RACE reads, keeping one entry per CDR3 protein, no DNA. The specimen's table records about 9,200 distinct CDR3 sequences. Material: CD8+ T cells from PBMCs. The receptors stem from a human donor in good health.

The chain uses TRBV9 and TRBJ1-2. Germline V gene sequence: CDR1 SGDLS, CDR2 YYNGEE. This CDR3 is 14 amino acids long. CDR3 amino acids: CASSVGRESEGYTF.

The rearrangement uses TRBV27 and TRBJ2-5; checking the TCRdb D call of TRBD2 is not possible without DNA. Germline values: CDR1 MNHEY, CDR2 SMNVEV (reference sequence). The length of the CDR3 is 14 residues. This CDR3 is CASSSGLAVRGQYF.

J is TRBJ2-7 and V is TRBV7-6. Germline CDR1 SGHVS, CDR2 FNYEAQ. The CDR3 has 14 residues. The CDR3 here is CASSLDDRSYEQYF.

The rearrangement uses TRBV6-5 and TRBJ2-3; no DNA is available, so the TRBD2 call from TCRdb remains unchecked. The CDR3 loop spans 13 amino acids. The germline V gene encodes CDR1 MNHEY and CDR2 SVGAGI. CDR3 region: CASSLAPTDTQYF.

The J gene is TRBJ2-1, the V gene TRBV2. The CDR3 is 12 amino acids. The germline gives CDR1 SNHLY, CDR2 FYNNEI. CDR3: CASRGPYNEQFF.

This chain links TRBV2 with TRBJ2-7. Germline values: CDR1 SNHLY, CDR2 FYNNEI. This CDR3 is 13 amino acids long. This CDR3 reads CASSDTLNYEQYF.

The V and J genes are TRBV25-1 and TRBJ1-1. CDR1 and CDR2 (germline): MGHDK, SYGVNS. The CDR3 spans 15 residues. This chain's CDR3 is CASSELEGLGAEAFF.

The CDR3 sequence: CASSPRQGNYEQYF. The rearrangement joins TRBV7-2 to TRBJ2-7; absent DNA, TCRdb's TRBD1 call cannot be checked. CDR3 length equals 14 residues. Germline assignment: CDR1 SGHTA and CDR2 FQGNSA.

V gene TRBV20-1 combines with J gene TRBJ2-1; without DNA, the TCRdb call of TRBD1 cannot be checked. Germline V CDR1 and CDR2: DFQATT, SNEGSKA (reference sequence). CDR3 length equals 13 residues. The CDR3 sequence is CSAPWTNYNEQFF.

The V and J genes are TRBV19 and TRBJ1-5; TCRdb lists TRBD1, though no DNA is available to test this call. This CDR3 has 14 amino acids. From germline, CDR1 is LNHDA and CDR2 SQIVND (reference sequence). The CDR3 loop reads CASSVGQGNQPQHF.

V usage is TRBV4-2 and J usage is TRBJ2-3; TCRdb's D call of TRBD1 is untestable without DNA. The germline V gene encodes CDR1 LGHNA and CDR2 YNFKEQ. The CDR3 extends over 17 amino acids. The CDR3 here is CASSPQGGSGMLDTQYF.

The chain is built from TRBV6-1 and TRBJ2-7. The germline V gene has CDR1 MNHNS and CDR2 SASEGT. The CDR3 spans 12 residues. CDR3 loop: CASLYSSYEQYF.

The rearrangement uses TRBV27 and TRBJ1-4; the D call of TRBD1 rests on TCRdb alone, since no DNA is present to check it. The CDR3 is 15 residues long. The germline CDR1 and CDR2 sequences are MNHEY and SMNVEV (reference sequence). CDR3 amino acids: CASSLTGTPNEKLFF.

The J gene is TRBJ2-1, the V gene TRBV27; without DNA, the TCRdb call of TRBD2 cannot be checked. CDR3 size: 15 residues. Germline V gene sequence: CDR1 MNHEY, CDR2 SMNVEV (reference sequence). The CDR3 sequence: CASSLSPSPDNEQFF.

V usage is TRBV7-6 and J usage is TRBJ2-7; the TRBD1 assignment by TCRdb is unverifiable without DNA. This CDR3 spans 13 amino acids. Germline V CDR1 and CDR2: SGHVS, FNYEAQ. CDR3 loop: CASSTGTVYEQYF.

This chain links TRBV29-1 with TRBJ2-5; TCRdb calls TRBD2, which cannot be checked without DNA. CDR3 size: 11 residues. Germline V gene sequence: CDR1 SQVTM, CDR2 ANQGSEA. The CDR3 region is CSVGLGETQYF. The full variable domain, its missing parts supplied by reference TRBV29-1 and TRBJ2-5, is SAVISQKPSRDICQRGTSLTIQCQVDSQVTMMFWYRQQPGQSLTLIATANQGSEATYESGFVIDKFPISRPNLTFSTLTVSNMSPEDSSIYLCSVGLGETQYFGPGTRLLVL.

The chain combines TRBV7-9 with TRBJ2-2; the TCRdb call, TRBD1, lacks DNA for checking. The CDR3 sequence is 15 residues long. Germline V gene data show CDR1 as SEHNR and CDR2 as FQNEAQ (reference sequence). This CDR3 reads CASSPQQGATGELFF.